A selection of T cell receptor beta chains follows, all from one sample in a study of blood T cell repertoires in COVID-19. The data were produced by immunoSEQ multiplex PCR, yet TCRdb's version contains in-frame clones alone and is incomplete. The sample includes 150,000 to 200,000 clones, 65% to 85% seen only once; the top ten take approximately 5.1%. The sample consisted of PBMCs or T cells enriched from blood (not recorded which). All receptors come from a man in his 70s who had been exposed to COVID-19. CDR3s include the opening cysteine and the closing phenylalanine or tryptophan. The D gene is left open where the match is weak. The size entry is marked missing in some rows and otherwise reads once, few, many or a size class.

v_call	clone_size	d_call	j_call	cdr3_aa	cdr3_nt
TRBV9	few	TRBD2	TRBJ2-1	CASSVGSGGGVREQFF	TGTGCCAGCAGCGTAGGAAGCGGGGGCGGTGTAAGGGAGCAGTTCTTC
TRBV5-1	-	-	TRBJ2-1	CASSLGGASSYNEQFF	TGCGCCAGCAGCTTGGGCGGGGCGAGCTCCTACAATGAGCAGTTCTTC
TRBV7-2	-	-	TRBJ1-4	CASSLGGGREKLFF	TGTGCCAGCAGCTTAGGAGGGGGAAGGGAAAAACTGTTTTTT
TRBV6-5	-	-	TRBJ2-3	CASSYQRQPGDTQYF	TGTGCCAGCAGTTACCAGAGACAACCAGGAGATACGCAGTATTTT
TRBV21-1	-	-	TRBJ1-6	CASRLHSGTGLVYNSPLHF	TGTGCCAGCAGACTTCATTCGGGGACAGGGTTGGTCTATAATTCACCCCTCCACTTT
TRBV29-1	-	-	TRBJ2-1	CSVERGTYNEQFF	TGCAGCGTTGAACGAGGCACCTACAATGAGCAGTTCTTC
TRBV19	-	TRBD1	TRBJ2-2	CASRTDRAGELFF	TGTGCCAGTAGAACCGACAGGGCCGGGGAGCTGTTTTTT
TRBV21-1	-	-	TRBJ1-1	CASSVRLRPKAFF	TGTGCCAGCAGCGTACGTCTCAGGCCCAAAGCTTTCTTT
TRBV7-2	once	-	TRBJ1-2	CASSLPNKGYTF	TGTGCCAGCAGCTTACCTAATAAAGGCTACACCTTC
TRBV30	-	-	TRBJ1-1	CAWRARGYTEAFF	TGTGCCTGGAGGGCCAGGGGATATACTGAAGCTTTCTTT
TRBV19	-	-	TRBJ2-5	CASSIGRHLQETQYF	TGTGCCAGTAGTATAGGGCGGCACCTTCAAGAGACCCAGTACTTC
TRBV15	-	-	TRBJ1-2	CATSRDKSANYGYTF	TGTGCCACCAGCAGAGATAAGAGCGCTAACTATGGCTACACCTTC
TRBV25-1	once	TRBD1	TRBJ2-1	CASSASGGWDEQFF	TGTGCCAGCAGTGCGTCAGGGGGCTGGGATGAGCAGTTCTTC
TRBV27	-	-	TRBJ2-7	CASSPIWGGPYEQYF	TGTGCCAGCAGTCCCATCTGGGGGGGGCCTTACGAGCAGTACTTC
TRBV30	-	-	TRBJ1-1	CAWSVLDPGRTEAFF	TGTGCCTGGAGTGTACTTGATCCAGGCCGGACTGAAGCTTTCTTT
TRBV2	-	TRBD2	TRBJ2-3	CASRSKSGSPTDTQYF	TGTGCCAGCAGGTCGAAAAGCGGGAGCCCTACAGATACGCAGTATTTT
TRBV21-1	-	-	TRBJ1-5	CASSAPGDSQRHSNQPQHF	TGTGCCAGCAGCGCGCCCGGGGACAGTCAGAGACATAGCAATCAGCCCCAGCATTTT
TRBV3-1/TRBV3-2	-	TRBD2	TRBJ2-4	CASSLSGGPGYF	TGTGCCAGCAGCCTATCGGGGGGGCCAGGGTACTTC
TRBV4-1	-	-	TRBJ1-5	CASDPNGGNQPQHF	TGCGCCAGCGACCCCAACGGGGGGAATCAGCCCCAGCATTTT
TRBV28	-	-	TRBJ2-7	CASSLSIGAEQYF	TGTGCCAGCAGTTTATCGATAGGGGCCGAGCAGTACTTC
TRBV18	-	-	TRBJ1-2	CASSRRTGGKDYGYTF	TGTGCCAGCTCACGTCGAACGGGGGGTAAAGACTATGGCTACACCTTC
TRBV12-5	-	-	TRBJ2-1	CASGLSRSSYNEQFF	TGTGCTAGTGGTTTGAGTCGGAGCTCCTACAATGAGCAGTTCTTC
TRBV3-1/TRBV3-2	-	TRBD1	TRBJ1-1	CASSSTRQGMNTEAFF	TGTGCCAGCAGCTCCACTCGACAGGGGATGAACACTGAAGCTTTCTTT
TRBV5-1	-	TRBD1	TRBJ2-7	CASSLERGREQYF	TGCGCCAGCAGCTTGGAAAGGGGGCGCGAGCAGTACTTC
TRBV7-3	-	TRBD1	TRBJ2-6	CASSLSPDRGLFGANVLTF	TGTGCCAGCAGCTTAAGCCCGGACAGGGGGCTTTTTGGGGCCAACGTCCTGACTTTC
TRBV4-3	-	-	TRBJ2-7	CASSPADSPHEQYF	TGCGCCAGCAGCCCAGCGGACAGTCCCCACGAGCAGTACTTC
TRBV23-1	-	TRBD1	TRBJ1-2	CASSQSSGTGVGFSNGYTF	TGCGCCAGCAGTCAATCTTCCGGGACAGGGGTAGGATTCTCCAATGGCTACACCTTC
TRBV27	once	-	TRBJ1-1	CASTPWGRHTEAFF	TGTGCCAGCACCCCATGGGGCCGACACACTGAAGCTTTCTTT
TRBV11-2	-	TRBD1	TRBJ2-7	CASSLSRSGTGSYEQYF	TGTGCCAGCAGCTTATCAAGGTCCGGGACAGGCTCCTACGAGCAGTACTTC
TRBV5-1	-	-	TRBJ2-7	CASSVPPSYEQYF	TGCGCCAGCAGCGTCCCTCCGTCCTACGAGCAGTACTTC
TRBV19	-	TRBD1	TRBJ2-1	CASSTDRGVQEQFF	TGTGCCAGTAGTACGGACAGGGGGGTTCAAGAGCAGTTCTTC
TRBV13	-	-	TRBJ1-2	CASSAGKSNYGYTF	TGTGCCAGCAGCGCAGGGAAATCGAACTATGGCTACACCTTC
TRBV2	-	TRBD2	TRBJ2-3	CASSLAGGADTQYF	TGTGCCAGTTCTCTAGCGGGGGGGGCAGATACGCAGTATTTT
TRBV15	-	-	TRBJ2-2	CATSRPDLFNGELFF	TGTGCCACCAGCAGGCCCGACTTGTTCAACGGGGAGCTGTTTTTT
TRBV29-1	-	-	TRBJ1-1	CSVPDYTEAFF	TGCAGCGTTCCTGACTACACTGAAGCTTTCTTT
TRBV28	-	-	TRBJ1-2	CASTPPNYGYTF	TGTGCCAGCACTCCTCCTAACTATGGCTACACCTTC
TRBV19	-	-	TRBJ1-1	CAIGAPDTEAFF	TGTGCCATTGGAGCACCGGACACTGAAGCTTTCTTT
TRBV3-1/TRBV3-2	once	-	TRBJ1-5	CASSSTVGNQPQHF	TGTGCCAGCAGCTCGACTGTGGGCAATCAGCCCCAGCATTTT
TRBV7-9	-	-	TRBJ2-7	CASSPIAINGEQYF	TGTGCCAGCAGCCCTATAGCCATCAACGGCGAGCAGTACTTC
TRBV6-1	-	-	TRBJ1-1	CASRAYTEAFF	TGTGCGTCGCGGGCCTACACTGAAGCTTTCTTT
TRBV6-1	-	TRBD1	TRBJ2-7	CASSEGDRDEQYF	TGTGCCAGCAGTGAAGGGGACAGGGACGAGCAGTACTTC
TRBV9	-	-	TRBJ1-6	CASSVGATENSPLHF	TGTGCCAGCAGCGTAGGAGCAACGGAGAATTCACCCCTCCACTTT
TRBV6-6	-	TRBD1	TRBJ2-4	CASKTTGGSKNIQYF	TGTGCCAGCAAAACGACAGGGGGATCCAAAAACATTCAGTACTTC
TRBV6-2/TRBV6-3	-	TRBD1	TRBJ2-3	CASSPRGPDTQYF	TGTGCCAGCAGCCCGAGGGGGCCGGATACGCAGTATTTT
TRBV12-3/TRBV12-4	-	TRBD2	TRBJ2-2	CASRSGGTGELFF	TGTGCCAGCAGGTCGGGGGGCACCGGGGAGCTGTTTTTT
TRBV30	-	-	TRBJ2-7	CAWSTEGWGYEQYF	TGTGCCTGGAGTACGGAGGGATGGGGTTACGAGCAGTACTTC